This TCR beta chain came from a study of Ad26.COV2.S vaccination and SARS-CoV-2 variants. About the research overall: Within the COV1001 Ad26.COV2.S trial arm, the donor was enrolled. Recipients of Ad26.COV2.S got it intramuscularly, once or twice 56 days apart. General observations from the study: CD8+ and CD4+ T cells specific for spike reportedly responded with substantial breadth after vaccination.

Repertoires were generated with immunoSEQ multiplex PCR, while TCRdb's copy carries only in-frame clones and drops some. Among about 350,000 clones listed, about 88% were seen once. V dropped 1 base and J dropped 2 bases, with 12 bases sitting between them. The CDR3 loop spans 15 amino acids. Germline V gives CDR1 SGHAT, CDR2 FQNNGV. A word on this clone: What it recognizes is unknown.

As to treatment: about 20 received Ad26.COV2.S at low or high dose, single or two shots; about 5 received placebo; per-sample allocation not given. Sampling occurred on day 63 after the first vaccine or placebo injection. The rearrangement uses TRBV11-2 and TRBJ2-7, with D tentatively TRBD1 or TRBD2 (5 bases each). The specimen comprised peripheral blood, sampled in a trial of Ad26.COV2.S vaccine versus placebo. The TCR comes from a person between 18 and 60 years old who received the Ad26.COV2.S COVID-19 vaccine or a placebo. The CDR3 sequence: CASSLARDVPYEQYF. The CDR3 DNA reads TGTGCCAGCAGCTTAGCCCGGGACGTCCCCTACGAGCAGTACTTC.